The source of this TCR beta chain is a study of blood T cell repertoires in COVID-19. Study-level background: From the United States, Italy and Spain came samples of acute and convalescent COVID-19. Nucleic acid was either cDNA or gDNA, and it came from T cells, B-cell-depleted T cells, or PBMCs.

In the authors' methods: Reference gene primers were amplified, and this amplification served to estimate nucleated cell counts. Measured with immunoSEQ multiplex PCR; TCRdb has only the in-frame clones, and not every one. V, J and clone size derive from that table, while D and trimming were established from the DNA sequence. The sample lists roughly 230,000 clones, around four fifths seen once, with roughly a tenth in the top ten. In Seattle, patients joined the study during active infection and were tracked longitudinally. This receptor was identified in a woman older than 75 with COVID-19, enrolled during active disease. The sequencing input was peripheral blood.

CDR3 protein: CATSRGDRGGYTF. The CDR3 nucleotides are TGTGCCACCAGCAGAGGTGATAGGGGTGGCTACACCTTC. This sequence joins TRBV15 and TRBJ1-2; a weak D match, TRBD1 (5 bases). The V gene lost 1 base and the J gene lost 7 bases, with 10 bases spanning the gap. CDR1 is LNHNV, CDR2 YYDKDF, per germline (reference sequence). The CDR3 totals 13 residues.